These T cell receptor beta chains were read from a single sample in a study of T cells in Graves' hyperthyroidism and ophthalmopathy. TCRdb used MiXCR to reprocess the multiplex PCR reads, holding one entry per CDR3 protein. Of about 420,000 distinct CDR3 sequences in the sample, approximately 15% are singletons; the top ten hold around 7.7%. The sequencing sample was made of blood. Source of these receptors: a woman aged 18-35 years with Graves' hyperthyroidism. Each CDR3 is given with its conserved first and last residue.

J gene	V gene	CDR3 protein
TRBJ2-3	TRBV7-3	CASSPPLKRETTDTQYF
TRBJ1-2	TRBV6-1	CASTVGGKGDYTF
TRBJ1-2	TRBV19	CATATGWGGYTF
TRBJ2-7	TRBV10-2	CASSENSYEQYF
TRBJ2-5	TRBV7-9	CASSLGGGRLQETQYF
TRBJ2-3	TRBV30	CAWSQRTDTQYF
TRBJ2-5	TRBV7-9	CASSKSGGAEETQYF
TRBJ2-7	TRBV9	CASSQLAAEPNEQYF
TRBJ1-4	TRBV4-3	CASSLLGPNEKLFF
TRBJ1-1	TRBV29-1	CSGRQGPSTEAFF
TRBJ2-1	TRBV30	CAWMGGSLSLRQFF
TRBJ1-5	TRBV28	CASIGGNQPQHF
TRBJ1-5	TRBV2	CASKYSGANQPQHF
TRBJ1-2	TRBV7-2	CASSLAAGGFSNYGYTF
TRBJ1-5	TRBV20-1	CSARAGTAQPQHF
TRBJ2-7	TRBV20-1	CSAISTKQAYEQYF
TRBJ1-4	TRBV6-5	CASSYNSLLNEKLFF
TRBJ2-2	TRBV28	CASSAGTGHTGELFF
TRBJ2-2	TRBV6-1	CASCEVGAFTGELFF
TRBJ2-7	TRBV5-1	CASSLTSGTYEQYF
TRBJ2-7	TRBV28	CASSSSETSVYEQYF
TRBJ2-2	TRBV12-3/TRBV12-4	CASRSGGSNTGELFF
TRBJ2-3	TRBV2	CASSLQGSTDTQYF
TRBJ2-5	TRBV9	CASSVESKGETQYF
TRBJ1-1	TRBV2	CASSQGDRGRMNTEAFF
TRBJ2-3	TRBV24-1	CATSEPQGADTQYF
TRBJ2-5	TRBV19	CASSPGQGLYF
TRBJ1-4	TRBV2	CASSDGGSNEKLFF
TRBJ1-2	TRBV2	CASSPIPTGAYGYTF
TRBJ2-7	TRBV12-3/TRBV12-4	CASKGDPSSYEQYF
TRBJ2-1	TRBV19	CASSSPWGRGAGEQFF
TRBJ1-2	TRBV12-3/TRBV12-4	CASSLSGNRGRNGYTF
TRBJ2-5	TRBV3-1	CASSHIGQGVETQYF
TRBJ2-7	TRBV20-1	CSARGSEATAYEQYF
TRBJ2-7	TRBV20-1	CSARMGGEQYF
TRBJ1-6	TRBV6-1	CASSRVTFPYSPLHF
TRBJ2-3	TRBV28	CAIPSGGRDDPGDTQYF
TRBJ2-6	TRBV28	CASSYHVGRTELFSGANVLTF
TRBJ2-3	TRBV24-1	CATSDRGQSSTDTQYF
TRBJ2-5	TRBV6-4	CASSYSGELAPDF
TRBJ2-1	TRBV9	CASSVASGGADEQFF
TRBJ2-5	TRBV11-2	CASSLDVEETQYF
TRBJ2-5	TRBV11-3	CASSSHTGTQETQYF
TRBJ1-3	TRBV28	CASSLPGSSGNTIYF
TRBJ2-6	TRBV27	CASARGGGGPGANVLTF